The T cell receptor beta chain under discussion was sequenced for a study of tumor-infiltrating lymphocytes in primary liver carcinoma (dated by TCRdb to about 2017). With respect to the entire study: The five patients, three men and two women aged 30 to 69 years, had hepatocellular carcinoma (four) or combined HCC and intrahepatic cholangiocarcinoma (one). The five patients had tumors of stage T1-T3 N0M0, with maximum diameters ranging from roughly 4 to 11 cm. Each sample produced roughly 3.65 to 7.5 million productive TCRbeta reads, and read depth showed no significant difference between tissue types. The study combined TCRbeta repertoire sequencing, expression microarrays and whole-exome sequencing across five regions of each liver tumor, with adjacent normal tissue and blood. A total of some 35 specimens from 5 patients went through TCRbeta repertoire sequencing, namely 25 tumor regions, 5 adjacent noncancerous liver tissues and 5 peripheral blood samples. To link TCRbeta repertoire diversity to the local molecular phenotype, the 20 to 25 tumor region samples were profiled with Agilent mRNA microarrays. High reproducibility was observed for the technical replicate repertoires, with mean shared-clone rates near 0.89 and correlation coefficients above 0.95.

Using a constant-region primer and ProtoScript II reverse transcriptase, TCRbeta-specific cDNA was reverse-transcribed from 500 to 650 ng total RNA. TCRbeta libraries were built with three nested multiplex PCR rounds, a slightly modified ARM-PCR procedure. Multiplex TRBV1-TRBV30 forward primers and a Cbeta reverse primer were used in the first two PCR rounds, each of which was run for roughly 9 cycles. Sample barcodes and Illumina adapters were added in a final 25-cycle PCR with Deep VentR polymerase. Before sequencing, amplicons of 200-500 bp were purified from gel using a QIAquick gel extraction kit. The TCRbeta amplicons were sequenced with 250-bp paired-end reads on an Illumina HiSeq 2500. The paper's processing steps were these. Reads were quality-trimmed with Trimmomatic v0.33, and paired reads were merged with FLASH v1.2.11 to recover full CDR3 sequences. MiGEC v1.2.1b assigned V, D and J germline segments to the rearranged TCRbeta sequences. Clonotype statistics, along with Shannon-Wiener diversity indices, were calculated using VDJtools v1.0.0. To reduce sampling bias, subsequent analyses other than the diversity analysis used only the 250 most abundant clonotypes in each sample. The public reads were quality trimmed at Q25 with fastp and then assembled into clones with MiXCR by TCRdb, keeping productive beta chains. Each entry merges the rows of one CDR3 protein and shows their most common DNA and genes. These V and J calls originate from TCRdb's pipeline instead of the authors' own analysis. The sample table lists around 70,000 distinct CDR3 sequences, 60% to 75% of them with a count of one. The top ten clonotypes cover 28% of the sample.

The germline V gene gives CDR1 as ENHRY and CDR2 as SYGVKD. The junction shows trimming of 6 bases on V and 9 bases on J, and the gene matches do not reach 13 bases of it. The CDR3 starts with the cysteine, ends with the phenylalanine, and has 15 residues. Just the 45-base CDR3 DNA is kept, in frame starting at base 1. This clonotype has ten or more counts. Its recognized antigen is unknown. The input lacks base qualities; no much larger clone sits a single base away. General conclusions and limits of the study: Consistent with antigen-driven expansion, pairs of tumor regions showed higher repertoire overlap (mean roughly 36%) than either tumor-adjacent pairs (approximately 17%) or tumor-blood pairs (roughly 15%). Comparison of CD4+ and CD8+ T cell repertoires was precluded by the use of bulk unsorted samples. Only five patients were included in the study, and the authors note that the findings should be validated in a larger study. Because sequencing covered only the TCR beta chain and unpaired alpha chains were not captured, true repertoire diversity is likely underestimated. The top 250 clones accounted for a significantly greater share of the repertoire in tumors than in blood (p = 0.039). Just about 7.5-24% of top clones turned up in all five regions of a tumor, which suggests spatial heterogeneity among tumor-infiltrating T cells.

Total RNA and DNA were co-extracted from about 19-30 mg of bulk tissue with the AllPrep DNA/RNA mini kit, without cell sorting. Between November 2015 and 2016, five patients in China with histopathologically diagnosed primary liver carcinoma had surgical resection. At the time of sampling, the patients had chronic HBV infection and had not received any treatment. Each tumor was sampled at five spatially separated regions: the tumor centre plus the superior, inferior, left-lateral and right-lateral poles. More than 80% viable tumor cells were found by histology in every tumor sample. Pieces of fresh tumor and adjacent tissue were cut in half, with one half kept in RNAlater at -80 degrees C and the other half sent for histology.

Sequenced input: liver tumor tissue from sampling region 4. The label giving this sample's cell subset or site can be read as: tumor region T4, right-lateral pole. The chain couples TRBV10-3 to TRBJ2-1, and TRBD2 matches 8 of the central bases. The clonotype comes from a man aged 40-49 years with primary liver carcinoma and hepatitis B virus infection. The nucleotide sequence is given as TGTGCCATCAGCGGGGTCCCGGGACTAGTCGGTGAGCAGTTCTTC. Translated, this is CAISGVPGLVGEQFF.